This is a list of T cell receptor beta chains from one sample in a study of T cell responses to AZD1222 COVID-19 vaccine. The data were produced by immunoSEQ multiplex PCR, yet TCRdb's version contains in-frame clones alone and is incomplete. Counted here are more than 120,000 clones, 88% occurring once; the ten biggest clones make up approximately 5.6%. This sample comprised peripheral blood, obtained 28 days after the second dose of the MenACWY control vaccine. All receptors derive from an adult who received the MenACWY meningococcal vaccine as a control. Both conserved end residues are part of each CDR3. The D gene is left open where the match is weak. Size tells how often a clone was seen (once, few, many) or the class of an expanded clone, and some rows leave it out.

J gene	V gene	clone size	D gene	CDR3 DNA	CDR3 protein
TRBJ2-2	TRBV2	NA	NA	TGTGCCAGCGGGGCTAGAGGGGGCGGGGAGCTGTTTTTT	CASGARGGGELFF
TRBJ1-2	TRBV10-3	NA	NA	TGTGCCATCAGTGGGGCAGAGGTTTATGGCTACACCTTC	CAISGAEVYGYTF
TRBJ1-6	TRBV3-1/TRBV3-2	NA	TRBD1	TGTGCCAGCAGCCCACGGACAGGGGGTGATTCACCCCTCCACTTT	CASSPRTGGDSPLHF
TRBJ2-7	TRBV7-2	NA	TRBD2	TGTGCCAGCAGCTTAGGGCGGGGGGCTGCCTACGAGCAGTACTTC	CASSLGRGAAYEQYF
TRBJ1-4	TRBV2	NA	TRBD1	TGTGCCAGCAGTTTCGAAACAGGGGGTGGTTTAGGAAAACTGTTTTTT	CASSFETGGGLGKLFF
TRBJ2-3	TRBV7-9	NA	NA	TGTGCCAGCAGCTCGTACACAGATACGCAGTATTTT	CASSSYTDTQYF
TRBJ2-1	TRBV20-1	NA	NA	TGCAGTGCTACTATGGGTGAGCAGTTCTTC	CSATMGEQFF
TRBJ1-1	TRBV18	NA	NA	TGTGCCAGCTCACCGGGAGCGACTGAAGCTTTCTTT	CASSPGATEAFF
TRBJ1-4	TRBV28	NA	TRBD1	TGTGCCAGCAGTCCCGGGACAGCAACTAATGAAAAACTGTTTTTT	CASSPGTATNEKLFF
TRBJ1-3	TRBV7-9	NA	NA	TGTGCCAGCAGCCCTTTAATCTCTGGAAACACCATATATTTT	CASSPLISGNTIYF
TRBJ1-3	TRBV7-2	NA	NA	TGTGCCAGCAGCTTAGCCCCCAGGGGAAACACCATATATTTT	CASSLAPRGNTIYF
TRBJ1-1	TRBV2	NA	NA	TGTGCCACCCTGGGGGGGCTGAACACTGAAGCTTTCTTT	CATLGGLNTEAFF
TRBJ2-7	TRBV6-5	NA	TRBD2	TGTGCCAGCAGGGGGAAACTAGCGGCCATGGGGGAGCAGTACTTC	CASRGKLAAMGEQYF
TRBJ1-2	TRBV7-2	NA	NA	TGTGCCAGCAGCCGGGACGGTAACTATGGCTACACCTTC	CASSRDGNYGYTF
TRBJ1-4	TRBV28	NA	NA	TGTGCCAGCAGTTTTCAGCCAGGAACAACTAATGAAAAACTGTTTTTT	CASSFQPGTTNEKLFF
TRBJ1-1	TRBV7-9	NA	TRBD1	TGTGCCAGCAGCTTAGGATGGGGACAGGCGGAGGTCCAAGCTTTCTTT	CASSLGWGQAEVQAFF
TRBJ1-1	TRBV7-9	NA	NA	TGTGCCAGCAGCCCAGGGGAGAGGGAAGCTTTCTTT	CASSPGEREAFF
TRBJ1-5	TRBV19	once	NA	TGTGCCAGTAGTACGAAACAGGTCTATAGCAATCAGCCCCAGCATTTT	CASSTKQVYSNQPQHF
TRBJ2-7	TRBV18	NA	NA	TGTGCCAGCTCACCCAGGTCTGGCTACGAGCAGTACTTC	CASSPRSGYEQYF
TRBJ1-3	TRBV7-9	NA	TRBD1	TGTGCCAGCAGCTTAGCGACAGGGAGCTCTGGAAACACCATATATTTT	CASSLATGSSGNTIYF
TRBJ2-5	TRBV4-3	NA	NA	TGCGCCAGCAGCCAAGATGTGACATACGCGGAGACCCAGTACTTC	CASSQDVTYAETQYF
TRBJ2-5	TRBV11-2	NA	NA	TGTGCCAGCAACGAGGGAGAGACCCAGTACTTC	CASNEGETQYF
TRBJ1-1	TRBV5-4	NA	TRBD1	TGTGCCAGCAGCTCCGACAGGGTACTAAACACTGAAGCTTTCTTT	CASSSDRVLNTEAFF
TRBJ2-2	TRBV7-9	NA	NA	TGTGCCAGCAGCCCTAACCCCCCAAGGAAAACCACCGGGGAGCTGTTTTTT	CASSPNPPRKTTGELFF
TRBJ1-2	TRBV28	NA	NA	TGTGCCACCCAAAGGGGGGATCTCGACTATGGCTACACCTTC	CATQRGDLDYGYTF
TRBJ1-1	TRBV6-6	few	NA	TGTGCCAGCAGTTACTCACAGGTCTATGCTGAAGCTTTCTTT	CASSYSQVYAEAFF
TRBJ2-1	TRBV9	NA	TRBD1	TGTGCCAGCAGCGACAGGGGAAGCTCCTACAATGAGCAGTTCTTC	CASSDRGSSYNEQFF
TRBJ1-2	TRBV12-3/TRBV12-4	once	NA	TGTGCCAGCAGCCCCACAGGGAATTATGGCTACACCTTC	CASSPTGNYGYTF
TRBJ1-1	TRBV19	NA	NA	TGTGCCACTACTCGGGCAGTGAACACTGAAGCTTTCTTT	CATTRAVNTEAFF
TRBJ2-7	TRBV12-3/TRBV12-4	NA	NA	TGTGCCAGCAGTTCGGGGCCCTACGAGCAGTACTTC	CASSSGPYEQYF
TRBJ1-4	TRBV5-1	few	NA	TGCGCCAGCAGCTTGGGTCGGTCCCAGGGGGAAAAACTGTTTTTT	CASSLGRSQGEKLFF
TRBJ2-7	TRBV28	few	NA	TGTGCCAGCAACGAAGGCGGTAGCTCCTACGAGCAGTACTTC	CASNEGGSSYEQYF
TRBJ1-2	TRBV4-1	NA	NA	TGCGCCAGCAGCCAGTACTATGGCTACACCTTC	CASSQYYGYTF
TRBJ1-2	TRBV5-1	NA	NA	TGCGCCAGCAGCTTGGTGGGGGACCCGGCTGGCTACACCTTC	CASSLVGDPAGYTF
TRBJ2-1	TRBV4-3	NA	NA	TGCGCCAGCAGCCAAGATATTGGGCGTCTGGAGCAGTTCTTC	CASSQDIGRLEQFF
TRBJ2-4	TRBV18	NA	TRBD2	TGTGCCAGCTCACCATTGAGCGGGAGGGCCAATGCAGACATTCAGTACTTC	CASSPLSGRANADIQYF
TRBJ1-2	TRBV28	NA	NA	TGTGCCAGCAGTCCTCCATCCGGGACGGCAACGAGAAATGGCTACACCTTC	CASSPPSGTATRNGYTF
TRBJ2-3	TRBV5-6	NA	NA	TGTGCCAGCAGCTCACTAGCTACTCGCAAAGATACGCAGTATTTT	CASSSLATRKDTQYF
TRBJ1-2	TRBV5-4	NA	NA	TGTGCCAGCAGCCACGGAGGGATACTCAATAACTATGGCTACACCTTC	CASSHGGILNNYGYTF
TRBJ2-7	TRBV9	NA	TRBD1	TGTGCCAGCAGCACCCGGGACAGGGGGTCCAACGAGCAGTACTTC	CASSTRDRGSNEQYF
TRBJ2-7	TRBV6-5	NA	NA	TGTGCCGGCAGTTCCTTCGACAGCTACGAGCAGTACTTC	CAGSSFDSYEQYF
TRBJ1-1	TRBV5-1	NA	TRBD1	TGCGCCAGCAGCTTGGTCCAGGGGGCCTCTGAAGCTTTCTTT	CASSLVQGASEAFF
TRBJ1-6	TRBV11-3	few	TRBD1	TGTGCCAGCAGCCCCGGGACAGGGAACTCACCCCTCCACTTT	CASSPGTGNSPLHF
TRBJ1-1	TRBV18	NA	TRBD1	TGTGCCAGCTCACCACCTCGCTCCGGGACAGGGGCCACTGAAGCTTTCTTT	CASSPPRSGTGATEAFF
TRBJ2-5	TRBV6-2/TRBV6-3	NA	NA	TGTGCCAGCAGTTACTCGCGGACGAAGAAGACCCAGTACTTC	CASSYSRTKKTQYF
TRBJ1-6	TRBV30	NA	NA	TGTGCCTGGACAGCGGGGGGAACACCCCTCCACTTT	CAWTAGGTPLHF
TRBJ2-7	TRBV6-5	NA	NA	TGTGCCAGCAAGGGCACGGGACTGTCCTCCTACGAGCAGTACTTC	CASKGTGLSSYEQYF
TRBJ2-3	TRBV29-1	NA	TRBD1	TGCAGCGCCTCCGGGACAGGGCTCACAGATACGCAGTATTTT	CSASGTGLTDTQYF